Detailed here is one TCR beta chain. It lacks a known antigen. Per-base quality was not reported, and no clone a single base away is much larger than it. Libraries came from the immunoSEQ multiplex PCR assay. From the authors' description of their analysis: To diagnose cytomegalovirus status from the catalog of TCR beta chain sequences, a statistical classification framework was built. The immuneACCESS repertoire file appears here via TCRdb, limited to in-frame rearrangements. These files lack a portion of the clones; in checked studies, under half of the deficit traces to unresolved V genes, and the cause of the others is not known. The V and J calls and clone size were taken over from that table, and D and trimming were inferred from the DNA. The sample table shows fewer than 85,000 clones, and around 94% are seen once. Under 0.75% of the sample is held by the ten biggest clonotypes. These data come from a study of cytomegalovirus exposure and HLA in healthy donors (dated by TCRdb to about 2017). Study-level background: According to a later analysis, the 120 validation repertoires were produced on the same platform as the 666 repertoires of the first cohort. Besides the first cohort of around 670 subjects, a separate validation cohort made up of 120 different subjects was used. The study combined high-throughput TCR immunosequencing, statistical association of individual TCRs with disease status, and machine learning to predict cytomegalovirus infection status. The study aimed to test whether signatures of past pathogen exposure could be identified by cataloging public T cell receptors. Study-wide findings and limitations: A later analysis had no HLA typing for the validation cohort, so co-occurrence there was scored across all 130 or so repertoires. In vitro tests confirmed that a few of the cytomegalovirus-associated TCR beta chains recognize cytomegalovirus antigens. In both the original and validation cohorts, the classifier was reported to diagnose cytomegalovirus status with high specificity and sensitivity. Most TCR sequences were seen in very few donors, while some public TCRs were found in many individuals. The study gave a list of under 200 TCR beta chains associated with cytomegalovirus. The authors suggested that the approach could potentially be extended to other disease states and immunological phenotypes. Of the cluster scores, about 94% were above 0 in a later analysis, which found that TCRs clustered in the first cohort also tended to co-occur in the approximately 130 validation repertoires.

The donors belonged to the validation cohort of around 130 subjects, which was separate from the approximately 700-subject first cohort. CDR1 and CDR2, per the germline V gene, are KGHSH and LQKENI. Here V drops 3 bases and J drops 4 bases, and the junction holds 8 bases not matched to any gene. There are 17 amino acids in the CDR3, from cysteine to phenylalanine inclusive. Just the 51-base CDR3 DNA is kept, in frame starting at base 1. The source is a woman younger than 30 in good health and CMV-seronegative. The sequencing input was PBMCs. This chain joins TRBV18 to TRBJ2-3; TRBD2 fits 12 bases in the junction. Read as DNA, the sequence is TGTGCCAGCTCACCCTTGCTAGCGGGGGGGCGTTCAGATACGCAGTATTTT. The translation is CASSPLLAGGRSDTQYF.